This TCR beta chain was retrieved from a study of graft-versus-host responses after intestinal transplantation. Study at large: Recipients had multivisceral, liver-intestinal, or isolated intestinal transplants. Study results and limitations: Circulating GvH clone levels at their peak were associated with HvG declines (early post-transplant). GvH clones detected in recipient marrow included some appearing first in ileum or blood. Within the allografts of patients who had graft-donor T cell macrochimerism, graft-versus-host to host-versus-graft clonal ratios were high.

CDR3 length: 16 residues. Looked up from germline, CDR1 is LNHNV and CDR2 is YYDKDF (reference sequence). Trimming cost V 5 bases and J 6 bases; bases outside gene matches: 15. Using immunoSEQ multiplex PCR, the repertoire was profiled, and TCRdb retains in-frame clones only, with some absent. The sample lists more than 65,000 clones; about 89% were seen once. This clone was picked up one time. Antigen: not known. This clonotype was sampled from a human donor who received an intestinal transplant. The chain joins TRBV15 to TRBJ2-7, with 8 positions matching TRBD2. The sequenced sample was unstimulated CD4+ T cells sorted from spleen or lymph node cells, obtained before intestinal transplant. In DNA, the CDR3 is TGTGCCACCAGCCGGAGGGTCGGGATTAGCGGGACCGAGCAGTACTTC. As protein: CATSRRVGISGTEQYF.